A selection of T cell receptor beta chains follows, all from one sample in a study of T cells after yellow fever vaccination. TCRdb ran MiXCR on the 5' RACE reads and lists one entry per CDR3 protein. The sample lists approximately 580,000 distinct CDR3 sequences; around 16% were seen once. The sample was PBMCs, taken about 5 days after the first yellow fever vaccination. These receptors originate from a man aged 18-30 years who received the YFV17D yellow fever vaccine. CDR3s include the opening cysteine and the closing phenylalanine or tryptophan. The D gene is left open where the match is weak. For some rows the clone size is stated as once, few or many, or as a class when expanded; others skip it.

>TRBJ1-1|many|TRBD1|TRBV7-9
CASSLRQGLDTEAFF
TGTGCCAGCAGCCTTCGACAGGGGCTCGACACTGAAGCTTTCTTT
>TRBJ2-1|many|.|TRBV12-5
CASGLVIGEPYNEQFF
TGTGCTAGTGGTTTGGTAATCGGGGAACCCTACAATGAGCAGTTCTTC
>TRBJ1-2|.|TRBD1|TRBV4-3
CASSQVQGVTYGYTF
TGCGCCAGCAGCCAAGTGCAGGGGGTAACCTATGGCTACACCTTC
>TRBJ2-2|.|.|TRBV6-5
CASSYRPRVGTGELFF
TGTGCCAGCAGTTATCGTCCCCGGGTAGGGACCGGGGAGCTGTTTTTT
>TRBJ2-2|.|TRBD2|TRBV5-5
CASSHTAGGTGELFF
TGTGCCAGCAGCCACACAGCGGGGGGGACCGGGGAGCTGTTTTTT
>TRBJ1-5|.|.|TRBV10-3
CAISEFPQIVDNQPQHF
TGTGCCATCAGTGAGTTCCCCCAGATTGTGGACAATCAGCCCCAGCATTTT
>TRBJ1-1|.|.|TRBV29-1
CSSKPTRGNTEAFF
TGCAGCTCAAAACCGACGCGGGGGAACACTGAAGCTTTCTTT
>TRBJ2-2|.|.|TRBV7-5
CIPVSPGSRCRNTGELFF
TGCATCCCTGTGTCTCCTGGCAGCAGGTGCCGCAACACCGGGGAGCTGTTTTTT
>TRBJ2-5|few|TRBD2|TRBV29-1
CSGGSGGGKETQYF
TGCAGCGGGGGTAGCGGGGGAGGGAAAGAGACCCAGTACTTC
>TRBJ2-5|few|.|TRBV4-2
CASSQDPAVNVGGTQYF
TGTGCCAGCAGCCAAGATCCGGCAGTAAACGTAGGGGGGACCCAGTACTTC
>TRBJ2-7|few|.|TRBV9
CASSVEAGAPYEQYF
TGTGCCAGCAGCGTAGAGGCGGGGGCCCCCTACGAGCAGTACTTC
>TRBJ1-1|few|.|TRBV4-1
CASSRTVYQGPTEAFF
TGCGCCAGCAGCCGAACGGTCTACCAGGGGCCCACTGAAGCTTTCTTT
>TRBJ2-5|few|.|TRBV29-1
CSVPEGQGQETQYF
TGCAGCGTTCCAGAGGGGCAGGGACAAGAGACCCAGTACTTC